One TCR beta chain is described in this entry. Alongside a J-beta primer mix, a sample-barcoded 5' primer served in a second PCR lasting roughly 6 to 11 cycles. TCRdb fed the 5' RACE reads into MiXCR, producing one record per CDR3 protein. Among over a million distinct CDR3 sequences, less than 50% were seen once, and the ten largest hold 15% to 20%. The data were taken from a study of blood T cells in healthy people across ages. The CDR3 is 15 residues long. Germline lookup yields CDR1 MNHNY and CDR2 SVGAGI (reference sequence). Between the trimmed V and J ends, which lost 2 bases and 6 bases, there was a span of 14 bases.

This clonotype originated in a woman aged 60-75 years in good health. The rearrangement joins TRBV6-6 to TRBJ2-1, with D perhaps matching TRBD1 (5 bases). Material: blood. The CDR3 sequence is CASSYAWTNSNEQFF. The DNA of the CDR3 is TGTGCCAGCAGTTACGCCTGGACAAATTCCAATGAGCAGTTCTTC.